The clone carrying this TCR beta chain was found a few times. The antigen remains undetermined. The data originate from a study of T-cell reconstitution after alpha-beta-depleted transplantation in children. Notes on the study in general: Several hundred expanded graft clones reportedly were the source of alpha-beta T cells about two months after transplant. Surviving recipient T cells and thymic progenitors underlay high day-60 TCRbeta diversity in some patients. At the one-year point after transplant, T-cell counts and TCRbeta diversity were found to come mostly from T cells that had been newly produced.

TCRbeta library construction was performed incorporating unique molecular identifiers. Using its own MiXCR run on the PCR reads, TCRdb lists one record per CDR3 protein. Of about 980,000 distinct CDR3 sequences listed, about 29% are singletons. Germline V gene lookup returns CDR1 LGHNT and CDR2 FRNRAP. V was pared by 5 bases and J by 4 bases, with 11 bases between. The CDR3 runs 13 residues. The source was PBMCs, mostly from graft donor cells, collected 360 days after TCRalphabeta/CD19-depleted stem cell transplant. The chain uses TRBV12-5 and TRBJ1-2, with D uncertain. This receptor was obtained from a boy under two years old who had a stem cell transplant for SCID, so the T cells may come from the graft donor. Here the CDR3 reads CASGEPGSYGYTF. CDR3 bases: TGTGCTAGTGGTGAACCAGGCTCCTATGGCTACACCTTC.